This T cell receptor (beta chain) was sequenced in a study of blood T cell repertoires in COVID-19 (dated by TCRdb to the early 2020s). Looking at the study overall: Samples covering the acute and convalescent phases of COVID-19 were provided by collaborators in the United States, Italy and Spain. The prospective study material was composed of cDNA or gDNA derived from T cells, B-cell-depleted T cells, or PBMCs. Subjects who had been exposed to COVID-19, were actively infected with it, or had recovered from it provided the deeply sampled blood TCRbeta repertoires that made up the dataset. The repertoires were released in a freely available public database meant as a resource for research on the immune response to SARS-CoV-2. The samples were drawn from the first 160 participants of the ongoing ImmuneRACE study and from some 1,300 subjects provided by 6 global collaborators. Nearly every sample came with metadata listing a de-identified subject ID, COVID-19 status, age in years and sex. Where available, HLA class I and class II types were obtained from metadata supplied by the sample provider rather than from assay-based typing.

TCRbeta CDR3 regions were amplified from genomic DNA by means of the immunoSEQ Assay, a bias-controlled multiplex PCR. Concerning the study's data processing: Nucleated cell counts per sample were estimated from amplification of reference gene primers within the assay. To quantify the absolute abundance of each unique TCRbeta CDR3 rearrangement, sequence reads were collapsed and filtered. For each sample, productive Simpson clonality was calculated by taking the square root of Simpson's diversity index across productive rearrangements. This immuneACCESS table, as held by TCRdb, lists in-frame sequences with V and J called but not all clones. Of the missing ones, under half trace to an unresolved V gene in checked studies; the others have no known cause. The V and J calls and the clone size are those of that table, but D and trimming were determined from the DNA. This sample comprises 300,000 to 400,000 clones, 88% of them detected only once. The leading ten clones occupy 1.5% to 2% of the sample.

For this clone: Its specific antigen is unknown. Base qualities were left out, and no much larger clone turns up one base away.

In Seattle, one collaborating source enrolled patients while the infection was active and tracked those patients longitudinally over the course of disease. Each collaborating institution followed its own protocols to collect whole blood in K2EDTA tubes. Collaborator samples were shipped for TCRbeta analysis as frozen whole blood, isolated PBMCs, or DNA extracted from either sample type. Summary of the overall study and its limitations: The amount of clinical and demographic metadata varied by source and participant and was provided uncurated.

The germline V gene encodes CDR1 SGHAT and CDR2 FQNNGV. Ends trimmed: V by 0 bases, J by 8 bases; bases unmatched to a gene: 15. Inclusive of the bounding cysteine and phenylalanine, the CDR3 is 18 residues long. The entry retains the CDR3 DNA only, 54 bases that are in frame from base 1. The sequence came from a woman aged 30 to 39 with COVID-19, enrolled during active disease. The sequenced sample consisted of peripheral blood. The sequence joins TRBV11-2 to TRBJ1-4, and TRBD1 matches 7 of the central bases. The CDR3 reads CASSLDEGIATGLEKLFF. The DNA reads as follows: TGTGCCAGCAGCTTAGATGAGGGGATTGCGACAGGGTTAGAAAAACTGTTTTTT.